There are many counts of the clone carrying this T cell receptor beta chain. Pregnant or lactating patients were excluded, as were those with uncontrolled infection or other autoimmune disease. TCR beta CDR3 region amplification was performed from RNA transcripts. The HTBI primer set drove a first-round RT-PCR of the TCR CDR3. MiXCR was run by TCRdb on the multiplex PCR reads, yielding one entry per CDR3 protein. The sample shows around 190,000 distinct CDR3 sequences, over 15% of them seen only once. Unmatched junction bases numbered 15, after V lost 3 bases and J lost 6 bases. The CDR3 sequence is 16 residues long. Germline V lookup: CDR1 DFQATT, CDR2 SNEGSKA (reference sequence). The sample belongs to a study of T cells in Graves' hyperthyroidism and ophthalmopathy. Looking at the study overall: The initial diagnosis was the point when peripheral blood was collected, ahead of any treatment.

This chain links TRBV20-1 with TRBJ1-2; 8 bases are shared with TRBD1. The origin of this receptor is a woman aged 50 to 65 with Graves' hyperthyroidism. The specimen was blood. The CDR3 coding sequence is TGCAGTGCTAGCCCATCAGGGACAGGAATCTCAGATGGCTACACCTTC. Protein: CSASPSGTGISDGYTF.